These T cell receptor beta chains were read from a single sample in a study of blood T cell repertoires in COVID-19. TCRdb's copy holds only in-frame clones and misses some; the assay was immunoSEQ multiplex PCR. The sample lists roughly 66,000 clones; 82% were seen once. Source material: peripheral blood. Receptors were obtained from a man between 60 and 75 years old with acute or convalescent COVID-19. Each CDR3 is given with its conserved first and last residue. A D gene is named only where the DNA matches it firmly. Clone sizes are given selectively: once, few, many, or a class where the clone is expanded.

j_gene | v_gene | d_gene | abundance | len | CDR3nt | CDR3aa
TRBJ2-2 | TRBV5-1 | NA | NA | 13 | TGCGCCAGCAGCACAGGGTCGGCCGGGGAGCTGTTTTTT | CASSTGSAGELFF
TRBJ1-2 | TRBV5-4 | TRBD1 | NA | 13 | TGTGCCAGCAGCGTGGGACAGAACTATGGCTACACCTTC | CASSVGQNYGYTF
TRBJ2-3 | TRBV6-5 | NA | once | 16 | TGTGCCAGCAGTTATGGAGTCGTAACTAGCACAGATACGCAGTATTTT | CASSYGVVTSTDTQYF
TRBJ1-4 | TRBV19 | TRBD1 | NA | 14 | TGTGCCAGTAATCCTTCGACAGGGAAGGGAAAACTGTTTTTT | CASNPSTGKGKLFF
TRBJ2-5 | TRBV4-2 | TRBD2 | NA | 15 | TGTGCCAGCAGCCACCGACTAGCGGGAGAAGAGACCCAGTACTTC | CASSHRLAGEETQYF
TRBJ2-5 | TRBV5-6 | NA | NA | 15 | TGTGCCAGTTTACCAAGTATCCGAGCACAAGAGACCCAGTACTTC | CASLPSIRAQETQYF
TRBJ1-1 | TRBV5-4 | NA | NA | 15 | TGTGCCAGCAGCTTGAACGGGGGAGTGAACACTGAAGCTTTCTTT | CASSLNGGVNTEAFF
TRBJ1-5 | TRBV6-5 | NA | NA | 14 | TGTGCCAGCAGCCGATCGGGCAGGGATCAGCCCCAGCATTTT | CASSRSGRDQPQHF
TRBJ2-5 | TRBV2 | NA | NA | 13 | TGTGCCAGCAGACAGGGACCTGGAGAGACCCAGTACTTC | CASRQGPGETQYF
TRBJ1-4 | TRBV5-5 | NA | NA | 15 | TGTGCCAGCAGCTTGTTGTCAGGCGACGGAGAAAAACTGTTTTTT | CASSLLSGDGEKLFF
TRBJ2-5 | TRBV24-1 | TRBD1 | NA | 14 | TGTGCCACCAGTGCTACAGGGGGCCAGGAGACCCAGTACTTC | CATSATGGQETQYF
TRBJ2-3 | TRBV9 | NA | NA | 14 | TGTGCCAGCAGCGTAGCTAGTTCCACAGATACGCAGTATTTT | CASSVASSTDTQYF
TRBJ1-2 | TRBV7-9 | NA | medium-sized | 13 | TGTGCCAGCAGCTTGGATCACAGGGCTGGCTACACCTTC | CASSLDHRAGYTF
TRBJ2-1 | TRBV4-3 | TRBD2 | NA | 15 | TGCGCCAGCAGCACGGGCGCGGGGGTGTACAATGAGCAGTTCTTC | CASSTGAGVYNEQFF
TRBJ2-3 | TRBV7-2 | TRBD1 | NA | 18 | TGTGCCAGCAGCCGCGGACAGGGGGCACGAACTAGCACAGATACGCAGTATTTT | CASSRGQGARTSTDTQYF
TRBJ2-2 | TRBV18 | TRBD2 | NA | 15 | TGTGCCAGCTCACCTCAGCGGGGGAACACCGGGGAGCTGTTTTTT | CASSPQRGNTGELFF
TRBJ1-2 | TRBV6-2/TRBV6-3 | NA | few | 13 | TGTGCCAGCAGCCCCCTTCCCAGTTGGGGCTACACCTTC | CASSPLPSWGYTF
TRBJ1-1 | TRBV30 | TRBD1 | NA | 14 | TGTGCCTGGAGACGACAGGGCCTTAACACTGAAGCTTTCTTT | CAWRRQGLNTEAFF
TRBJ1-2 | TRBV10-3 | NA | NA | 14 | TGTGCCATCAGTGTCCTTTCAGGGGAGAGTGGCTACACCTTC | CAISVLSGESGYTF
TRBJ2-1 | TRBV6-2/TRBV6-3 | TRBD2 | few | 15 | TGTGCCAGCAGTTATCACGGGGGGGCTGTGAATGAGCAGTTCTTC | CASSYHGGAVNEQFF
TRBJ2-2 | TRBV27 | NA | few | 14 | TGTGCCAGCAGTTTTCTCAGAAACACCGGGGAGCTGTTTTTT | CASSFLRNTGELFF
TRBJ2-5 | TRBV5-1 | TRBD2 | NA | 17 | TGCGCCAGCAGCTGGACTTTACTAGCGGGGGGAGGAGAGACCCAGTACTTC | CASSWTLLAGGGETQYF
TRBJ1-4 | TRBV27 | TRBD1 | NA | 17 | TGTGCCAGCAGGGCCCTTAGGGCAGGGGGCGATGGTGAAAAACTGTTTTTT | CASRALRAGGDGEKLFF